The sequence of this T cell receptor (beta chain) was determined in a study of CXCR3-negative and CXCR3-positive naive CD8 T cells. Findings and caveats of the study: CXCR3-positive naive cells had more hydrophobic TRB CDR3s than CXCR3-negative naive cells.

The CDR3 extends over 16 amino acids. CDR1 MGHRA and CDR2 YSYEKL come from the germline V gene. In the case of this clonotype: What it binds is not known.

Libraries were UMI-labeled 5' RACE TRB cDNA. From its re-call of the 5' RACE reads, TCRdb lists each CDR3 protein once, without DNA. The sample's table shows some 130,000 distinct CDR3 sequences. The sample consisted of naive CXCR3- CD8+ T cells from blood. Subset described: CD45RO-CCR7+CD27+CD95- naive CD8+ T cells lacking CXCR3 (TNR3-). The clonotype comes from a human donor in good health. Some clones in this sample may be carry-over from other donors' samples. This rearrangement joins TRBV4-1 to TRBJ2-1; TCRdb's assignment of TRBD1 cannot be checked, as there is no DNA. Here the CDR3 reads CASSQWPGVSYNEKFF.